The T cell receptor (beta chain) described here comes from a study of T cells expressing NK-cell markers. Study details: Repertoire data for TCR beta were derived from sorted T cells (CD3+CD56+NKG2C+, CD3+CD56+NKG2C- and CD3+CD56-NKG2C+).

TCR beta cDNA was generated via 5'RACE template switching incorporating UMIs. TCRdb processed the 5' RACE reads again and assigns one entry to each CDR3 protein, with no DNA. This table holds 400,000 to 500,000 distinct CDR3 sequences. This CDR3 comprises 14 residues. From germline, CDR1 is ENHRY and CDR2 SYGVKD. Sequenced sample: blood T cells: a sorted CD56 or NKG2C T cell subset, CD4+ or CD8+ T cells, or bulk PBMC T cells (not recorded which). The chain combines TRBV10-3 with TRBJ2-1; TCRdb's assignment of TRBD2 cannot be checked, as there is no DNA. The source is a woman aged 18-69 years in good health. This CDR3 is CAISSSGAPNEQFF.